These 18 T cell receptor beta chains share one sample of origin, sequenced in a study of T cells in Graves' hyperthyroidism and ophthalmopathy. Amplified regions were TCR beta CDR3 sequences from RNA transcripts. In the first-round RT-PCR of the TCR CDR3, the HTBI primer set was used. Via MiXCR, TCRdb re-called the multiplex PCR reads, giving one row per CDR3 protein. The top ten hold approximately 27% of the sample, which has 400,000 or so distinct CDR3 sequences, around 15% seen once. Material for sequencing was blood. These receptors were obtained from a man in his fifties or sixties with Graves' ophthalmopathy.

This clonotype was seen ten or more times. The chain recombines TRBV3-1 with TRBJ1-1, with D possibly being TRBD1 (5 bases). Trimming took 4 bases from V and 0 from J, leaving 9 bases between them. CDR1 LGHDT and CDR2 YNNKEL come from the germline V gene (reference sequence). The CDR3 length is 14 residues. In DNA, the CDR3 is TGTGCCAGCAGCCCGAGGGGTATGAACACTGAAGCTTTCTTT. It encodes CASSPRGMNTEAFF.

V usage is TRBV6-1 and J usage is TRBJ2-3; TRBD1 aligns across 9 bases. Looked up from germline, CDR1 is MNHNS and CDR2 is SASEGT. Trimming removed 5 bases from V and 7 bases from J; junction bases left unmatched: 10. The CDR3 spans 15 residues. This CDR3 is CASSTGQGSYNTQYF. In nucleotides, the CDR3 is TGTGCCAGCAGTACCGGACAGGGGAGCTATAATACGCAGTATTTT.

This clonotype was detected only a few times. This chain connects TRBV6-5 to TRBJ2-7, with TRBD1 matching 10 bases. V gave up 0 bases and J gave up 4 bases; unmatched junction bases: 3. Germline values: CDR1 MNHEY, CDR2 SVGAGI. The length of the CDR3 is 15 residues. CDR3 amino acids: CASSYSMGQGYEQYF. The CDR3 bases are TGTGCCAGCAGTTACTCGATGGGACAGGGGTACGAGCAGTACTTC.

The chain joins TRBV20-1 to TRBJ2-4; D remains ambiguous. The germline gives CDR1 DFQATT, CDR2 SNEGSKA (reference sequence). This CDR3 spans 17 amino acids. The V and J ends lost 4 bases and 0 bases respectively, with 19 bases between them. CDR3 in DNA: TGCAGTGCTATTATAATAAGGCAGTCAATAGCCAAAAACATTCAGTACTTC. As protein: CSAIIIRQSIAKNIQYF.

This chain uses TRBV5-1 with TRBJ2-2; D gene ambiguous. This CDR3 region has 14 residues. Per the germline V gene, CDR1 is SGHRS and CDR2 is YFSETQ. Trimming removed 2 bases from V and 1 base from J, with 6 bases in between. This CDR3 is CASSFPQNTGELFF. The CDR3 DNA sequence: TGCGCCAGCAGCTTCCCACAGAACACCGGGGAGCTGTTTTTT.

This clonotype was observed at least ten times. The J gene is TRBJ2-1, the V gene TRBV5-5, with D perhaps TRBD2 (5 bases). This CDR3 comprises 14 residues. With 0 bases removed from V and 2 bases from J, the gap between germline ends came to 6 bases. The germline V gene encodes CDR1 SGHKS and CDR2 YYEKEE (reference sequence). In DNA form, the CDR3 reads TGTGCCAGCAGCTTGGCGGGGACCTACAATGAGCAGTTCTTC. Protein sequence: CASSLAGTYNEQFF.

This clonotype was found many times. The chain employs TRBV28 and TRBJ2-2, with 9 bases lining up with TRBD2. There are 13 residues in the CDR3. Trimming at V came to 6 bases and at J to 4 bases, leaving 0 bases not matched to a gene. Germline CDR1 is MDHEN and CDR2 is SYDVKM. CDR3 DNA sequence: TGTGCCAGCAGGACTAGCGGCACCGGGGAGCTGTTTTTT. Its protein is CASRTSGTGELFF.

This chain uses TRBV3-1 with TRBJ2-3; 13 bases are a match to TRBD2. The V gene's germline CDR1 is LGHDT and CDR2 YNNKEL (reference sequence). This CDR3 is 17 amino acids long. The junction had 4 bases not matched to a gene; V was cut back by 2 bases and J by 2 bases. The CDR3, as DNA: TGTGCCAGCAGCCAACCGACTAGCGGGAGGAACACAGATACGCAGTATTTT. This sequence encodes CASSQPTSGRNTDTQYF.

The chain is built from TRBV6-2 or TRBV6-3 and TRBJ2-3; 9 bases agree with TRBD1. Germline V gives CDR1 MNHEY, CDR2 SVGEGT. The V and J ends lost 6 bases and 2 bases, in that order; junction bases with no gene match: 12. This CDR3 has 17 amino acids. As DNA, the CDR3 is TGTGCCAGCAGCACACCCCTAGGGACAGGGAACACAGATACGCAGTATTTT. Translating it yields CASSTPLGTGNTDTQYF.

The rearrangement uses TRBV6-1 and TRBJ2-1; D gene unclear. The germline V gene encodes CDR1 MNHNS and CDR2 SASEGT. The germline V and J ends were trimmed by 2 bases and 10 bases, with 30 bases remaining between them. This CDR3 has 19 amino acids. The DNA for the CDR3 is TGTGCCAGCAGTGAATTTTTTACGGACGTAACCGTAACGCAAACCGAGCAGTTCTTC. Its protein product is CASSEFFTDVTVTQTEQFF.

The chain couples TRBV9 to TRBJ2-7; 8 nucleotides line up with TRBD2. Trimming cost V 1 base and J 4 bases; bases outside gene matches: 7. This CDR3 has 15 amino acids. Germline CDR1 is SGDLS and CDR2 is YYNGEE. The CDR3 nucleotides read TGTGCCAGCAGCGTATATCCGGGAGGGCCTTACGAGCAGTACTTC. This encodes CASSVYPGGPYEQYF. Looking up the rest from reference TRBV9 and TRBJ2-7 gives the full variable domain: DSGVTQTPKHLITATGQRVTLRCSPRSGDLSVYWYQQSLDQGLQFLIQYYNGEERAKGNILERFSAQQFPDLHSELNLSSLELGDSALYFCASSVYPGGPYEQYFGPGTRLTVT.

This chain uses TRBV3-1 with TRBJ2-2; possibly TRBD2 for D (6 bases). V shed 1 base and J shed 1 base, with 16 bases lying between them. The CDR3 has 18 amino acids. The V gene's germline CDR1 is LGHDT and CDR2 YNNKEL (reference sequence). The CDR3 protein is CASSQVLGAGKNTGELFF. Here the CDR3 DNA reads TGTGCCAGCAGCCAAGTTTTAGGTGCGGGAAAGAACACCGGGGAGCTGTTTTTT.

This clonotype was seen repeatedly, ten times or more. The chain links TRBV15 to TRBJ2-3; 8 positions agree with TRBD2. Germline CDR1 reads LNHNV; CDR2 reads YYDKDF (reference sequence). The CDR3 contains 16 residues. The J segment lost 3 bases and the V segment lost 5 bases, leaving 10 bases of the junction unmatched. The CDR3 here is CATSVGKGLGTDTQYF. DNA for the CDR3: TGTGCCACCAGCGTGGGCAAGGGACTAGGAACAGATACGCAGTATTTT.

This clonotype was counted many times. The chain links TRBV30 to TRBJ1-1; a weak D match, TRBD1 (6 bases). V was clipped by 1 base and J by 6 bases, with 15 bases between them. Per germline, CDR1 GTSNPN and CDR2 SVGIG (reference sequence). This CDR3 comprises 14 residues. CDR3 in DNA: TGTGCCTGGAGTGCTCGGAGGGGGAAAGCTGAAGCTTTCTTT. This codes for CAWSARRGKAEAFF. Full variable domain (missing parts from reference TRBV30 and TRBJ1-1): SQTIHQWPATLVQPVGSPLSLECTVEGTSNPNLYWYRQAAGRGLQLLFYSVGIGQISSEVPQNLSASRPQDRQFILSSKKLLLSDSGFYLCAWSARRGKAEAFFGQGTRLTVV.

This clonotype has a count of ten or more. The rearrangement joins TRBV6-1 to TRBJ1-1, with D possibly matching TRBD1 (5 bases). Germline V gives CDR1 MNHNS, CDR2 SASEGT. The ends were cut back, 7 bases at V and 5 bases at J, with 14 bases in the middle. The CDR3 totals 13 residues. CDR3 nucleotide sequence: TGTGCCAGCAAGGGCCAGGGAGGAACTGAAGCTTTCTTT. Translating gives CASKGQGGTEAFF.

The chain employs TRBV12-3 or TRBV12-4 and TRBJ1-2, with D uncertain. There are 13 residues in the CDR3. V was shortened by 5 bases and J by 3 bases, with 10 bases between the two germline ends. The CDR3 coding sequence is TGTGCCAGCAGTGTGACAACTGACTATGGCTACACCTTC. Translating gives CASSVTTDYGYTF.

In this sample, this clonotype turned up a few times. The rearrangement links TRBV6-5 to TRBJ2-1, with 12 bases lining up with TRBD2. Germline CDR1 and CDR2: MNHEY and SVGAGI. The V gene end was trimmed by 7 bases and the J gene end by 6 bases; junction bases not matched to a gene: 7. The CDR3 is 15 residues long. CDR3: CASMLAGGISNEQFF. CDR3 DNA sequence: TGTGCCAGCATGCTAGCGGGAGGGATCAGCAATGAGCAGTTCTTC.

This clonotype was seen repeatedly, ten times or more. V gene TRBV10-1 combines with J gene TRBJ2-1; D is possibly TRBD1 (5 bases). Looked up from germline, CDR1 is WNHNN and CDR2 is SYGVQD (reference sequence). This CDR3 contains 13 residues. Between the trimmed V and J ends, which lost 3 bases and 2 bases, there was a span of 5 bases. The CDR3, as DNA: TGCGCCAGCAGTGACAGGGCCTACAATGAGCAGTTCTTC. Translation: CASSDRAYNEQFF.